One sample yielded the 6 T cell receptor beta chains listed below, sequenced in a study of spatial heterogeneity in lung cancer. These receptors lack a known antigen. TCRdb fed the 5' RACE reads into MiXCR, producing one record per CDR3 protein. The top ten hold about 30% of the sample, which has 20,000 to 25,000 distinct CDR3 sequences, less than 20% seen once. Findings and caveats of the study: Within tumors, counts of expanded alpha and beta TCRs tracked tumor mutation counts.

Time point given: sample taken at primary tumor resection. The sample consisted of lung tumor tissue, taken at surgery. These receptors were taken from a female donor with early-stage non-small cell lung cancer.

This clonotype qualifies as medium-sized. The CDR3 loop reads CASSQDGTGGEYEQYF. In nucleotides, the CDR3 is TGTGCCAGCAGCCAAGATGGGACAGGGGGCGAGTACGAGCAGTACTTC. The rearrangement links TRBV4-2 to TRBJ2-7, with 12 bases aligning to TRBD1. Trimming removed 0 bases from V and 4 bases from J; junction bases left unmatched: 4. This CDR3 region has 16 residues. Germline assignment: CDR1 LGHNA and CDR2 YNFKEQ.

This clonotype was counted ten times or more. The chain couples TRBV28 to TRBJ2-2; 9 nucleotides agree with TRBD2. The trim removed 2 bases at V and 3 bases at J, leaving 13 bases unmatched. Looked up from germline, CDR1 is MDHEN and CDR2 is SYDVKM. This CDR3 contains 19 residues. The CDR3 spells CASSLIGGRAYSDTGELFF. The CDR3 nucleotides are TGTGCCAGCAGTTTAATCGGCGGGAGGGCGTATTCGGACACCGGGGAGCTGTTTTTT. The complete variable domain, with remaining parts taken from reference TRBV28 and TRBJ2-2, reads DVKVTQSSRYLVKRTGEKVFLECVQDMDHENMFWYRQDPGLGLRLIYFSYDVKMKEKGDIPEGYSVSREKKERFSLILESASTNQTSMYLCASSLIGGRAYSDTGELFFGEGSRLTVL.

For the CDR3, the DNA is TGTGCCAGCAGCCGAGGACTAGCGGAAGCCTACGAGCAGTACTTC. Encoded protein: CASSRGLAEAYEQYF. This rearrangement joins TRBV3-1 to TRBJ2-7, with TRBD2 matching over 10 bases. Germline values: CDR1 LGHDT, CDR2 YNNKEL (reference sequence). The CDR3 runs to 15 residues. Trimming removed 4 bases from V and 2 bases from J; junction bases left unmatched: 5.

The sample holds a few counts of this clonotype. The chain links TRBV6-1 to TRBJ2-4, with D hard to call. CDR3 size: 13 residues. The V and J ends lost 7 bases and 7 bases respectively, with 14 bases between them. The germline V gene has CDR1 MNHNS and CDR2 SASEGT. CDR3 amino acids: CASMSPGMNIQYF. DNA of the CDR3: TGTGCCAGCATGAGCCCTGGGATGAACATTCAGTACTTC.

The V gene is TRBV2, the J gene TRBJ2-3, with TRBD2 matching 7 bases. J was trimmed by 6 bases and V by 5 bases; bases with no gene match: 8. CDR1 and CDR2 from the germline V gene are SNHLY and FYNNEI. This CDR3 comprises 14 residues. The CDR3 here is CASSFTREGDTQYF. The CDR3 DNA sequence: TGTGCCAGCAGTTTCACTAGGGAGGGGGATACGCAGTATTTT.

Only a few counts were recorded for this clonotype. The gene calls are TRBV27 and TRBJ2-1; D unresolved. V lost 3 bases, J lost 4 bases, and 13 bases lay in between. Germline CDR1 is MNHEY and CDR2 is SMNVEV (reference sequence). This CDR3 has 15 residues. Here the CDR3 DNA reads TGTGCCAGCAGTTTGTGGGCGAGAGTTTACAATGAGCAGTTCTTC. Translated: CASSLWARVYNEQFF.